A few counts support the clone carrying this T cell receptor beta chain. V dropped 5 bases and J dropped 5 bases, with 13 bases sitting between them. CDR3 length: 13 amino acids. Per germline, CDR1 MDHEN and CDR2 SYDVKM. MiXCR re-clonotyped the PCR reads for TCRdb. The data contain about 19,000 clones, roughly 38% of them singletons. The record originates from a study of metastatic and nonmetastatic thyroid tumors. Treatment of any kind had been given to no patient before thyroid surgery. The chain joins TRBV28 to TRBJ2-7; no reliable D call. The sequence was collected from a female donor with papillary thyroid cancer or a benign thyroid nodule (not recorded which). Some clones in this sample may be carry-over from other donors' samples. Sequenced sample: tumor tissue. In DNA form, the CDR3 reads TGTGCCAGCAGTGAGATGAGTAGTGACGAGCAGTACTTC. The encoded protein is CASSEMSSDEQYF. Together with reference TRBV28 and TRBJ2-7, the CDR3 gives the full variable domain: DVKVTQSSRYLVKRTGEKVFLECVQDMDHENMFWYRQDPGLGLRLIYFSYDVKMKEKGDIPEGYSVSREKKERFSLILESASTNQTSMYLCASSEMSSDEQYFGPGTRLTVT.